These T cell receptor beta chains were read from a single sample in a study of T cell responses to AZD1222 COVID-19 vaccine. This table comes from immunoSEQ multiplex PCR, and its TCRdb copy is limited to in-frame clones, with some not included. The sample yields 70,000 or so clones, 75% to 90% seen once. The material sequenced was peripheral blood, taken 28 days after the second AZD1222 dose. The receptors stem from an adult who received the AZD1222 COVID-19 vaccine. Both conserved end residues are trimmed from each CDR3. Size is omitted from some rows. Given values are once, few, many or a class for expanded clones.

CDR3 protein: ASSLGLAYEQY
clone size: NA
V gene: TRBV7-9

CDR3 protein: ASSPSGGITDTQY
clone size: NA
V gene: TRBV9

CDR3 protein: AIGRSESGANVLT
clone size: NA
V gene: TRBV3-1/TRBV3-2

CDR3 protein: ASRDYSGGRADTQY
clone size: NA
V gene: TRBV28

CDR3 protein: AISESDRVSNSPLH
clone size: NA
V gene: TRBV10-3

CDR3 protein: ASSYSAGVNQPQH
clone size: NA
V gene: TRBV6-6

CDR3 protein: ASCLLAGYEQY
clone size: NA
V gene: TRBV12-3/TRBV12-4

CDR3 protein: ASSPLAGGQETQY
clone size: NA
V gene: TRBV5-6

CDR3 protein: ASSQARGTNTGELF
clone size: NA
V gene: TRBV4-2

CDR3 protein: ASGPPLRDRGRNEQY
clone size: NA
V gene: TRBV6-8

CDR3 protein: ASSLSPSGGDVYGYT
clone size: NA
V gene: TRBV5-1

CDR3 protein: ASSLYGQGEGETQY
clone size: NA
V gene: TRBV27

CDR3 protein: ASSYIPYRLTESNTGELF
clone size: NA
V gene: TRBV28

CDR3 protein: ASSLWGYGYGYT
clone size: NA
V gene: TRBV11-2

CDR3 protein: ASSSGTNEQF
clone size: once
V gene: TRBV5-1

CDR3 protein: ASSFEGNTEAF
clone size: NA
V gene: TRBV5-1

CDR3 protein: ASSLGQGDTIY
clone size: NA
V gene: TRBV5-1

CDR3 protein: ASSAGAVGGYT
clone size: NA
V gene: TRBV9

CDR3 protein: ASSSGLGQETQY
clone size: NA
V gene: TRBV9

CDR3 protein: SASSRSEKLF
clone size: NA
V gene: TRBV20-1

CDR3 protein: ASSLAQFSGANVLT
clone size: many
V gene: TRBV5-1

CDR3 protein: SVGRQGVNGYT
clone size: NA
V gene: TRBV29-1

CDR3 protein: ASSLRETARNNSPLH
clone size: NA
V gene: TRBV5-1

CDR3 protein: ASRNRGRGDGYT
clone size: once
V gene: TRBV3-1/TRBV3-2

CDR3 protein: ASSSTRGAPNTEAF
clone size: NA
V gene: TRBV5-6

CDR3 protein: ASSRDNKDYGYT
clone size: NA
V gene: TRBV6-5

CDR3 protein: ASSRWDRAYEQY
clone size: NA
V gene: TRBV4-1

CDR3 protein: ASSQGVTGNQPQH
clone size: NA
V gene: TRBV3-1/TRBV3-2

CDR3 protein: ASSLAVSAGPPFSPLH
clone size: NA
V gene: TRBV11-2

CDR3 protein: ASSLGRRGANVLT
clone size: NA
V gene: TRBV5-8

CDR3 protein: ASRIQGRGNQPQH
clone size: NA
V gene: TRBV28

CDR3 protein: ASSPGTGTGQPQH
clone size: NA
V gene: TRBV5-6

CDR3 protein: ASSMGRTGGIDGYT
clone size: NA
V gene: TRBV19

CDR3 protein: ASSQAWGKGAKNIQY
clone size: NA
V gene: TRBV14

CDR3 protein: ASSYDPSNYGYT
clone size: NA
V gene: TRBV6-5